Each of the 24 T cell receptor beta chains below was sequenced from the same sample in a study of regulatory T cells in long-lasting Graves disease. In building TCR beta libraries, iRepertoire HTBI primers were used together with Arm-PCR of CDR3 regions. TCRdb reprocessed the multiplex PCR reads with MiXCR, giving one entry per CDR3 protein. The table records 350,000 to 500,000 distinct CDR3 sequences, approximately 15% of them present only once. Stated time point: newly diagnosed GD, antithyroid drugs for less than 3 months. The TCR library was prepared using RNA isolated from PBMCs. These data also featured in a second study, about T cells in Graves' hyperthyroidism and ophthalmopathy.

The source was peripheral blood mononuclear cells (PBMCs), collected at new diagnosis, from a patient treated with antithyroid drugs. These receptors originate from a woman in her forties or fifties with Graves disease.

The table lists this clonotype with many counts. The J gene is TRBJ1-4, the V gene TRBV7-2; D is possibly TRBD1 (5 bases). V was shortened by 3 bases and J by 5 bases, with 13 bases between the two germline ends. Germline values: CDR1 SGHTA, CDR2 FQGNSA. There are 15 residues in the CDR3. The DNA for the CDR3 is TGTGCCAGCAGCTTCGGTCTGTCAGGGAATGAAAAACTGTTTTTT. It translates to CASSFGLSGNEKLFF.

This clonotype was picked up many times. Here the CDR3 reads CASSILREITGELFF. In DNA, the CDR3 is TGTGCCAGTAGTATATTGCGGGAGATCACCGGGGAGCTGTTTTTT. The gene calls are TRBV19 and TRBJ2-2; 7 bases fit TRBD2. Germline-derived CDR1 and CDR2 are LNHDA and SQIVND (reference sequence). This CDR3 is built from 15 residues. V shed 2 bases, J shed 4 bases, and the junction held 4 bases outside the gene matches.

With regard to this clonotype: This may stem from a read error, because a much larger clone lies one nucleotide away. The chain is built from TRBV12-3 or TRBV12-4 and TRBJ2-1; TRBD2 matches at 14 bases. The CDR3 consists of 14 residues. Germline trimming cut 7 bases from V and 8 bases from J; bases unmatched to any gene: 4. The CDR3, as DNA: TGTGCCAGCACCGCGGGACTAGCGGGAGATGAGCAGTTCTTC. Its protein is CASTAGLAGDEQFF.

This clonotype was detected ten times or more. The gene calls are TRBV27 and TRBJ2-5, with D possibly called TRBD1 or TRBD2 (5 bases each). CDR1 MNHEY and CDR2 SMNVEV come from the germline V gene (reference sequence). V was trimmed by 3 bases and J by 0 bases, leaving 14 bases between them. This CDR3 comprises 16 residues. The CDR3, as DNA: TGTGCCAGCAGTTTTCGGGACCCAGTGTACCAAGAGACCCAGTACTTC. Translated, it gives CASSFRDPVYQETQYF.

At least ten counts were recorded for this clonotype. V is TRBV5-1 and J is TRBJ2-5; D remains unclear. The CDR3 consists of 14 residues. Germline assignment: CDR1 SGHRS and CDR2 YFSETQ. V shed 2 bases and J shed 2 bases, with 10 bases lying between them. The chain's CDR3 is CASSLSVGQETQYF. CDR3 DNA: TGCGCCAGCAGCTTAAGCGTTGGGCAAGAGACCCAGTACTTC.

In this sample, this clonotype turned up a few times. The chain uses TRBV28 and TRBJ2-3; D uncertain. CDR1 MDHEN and CDR2 SYDVKM come from the germline V gene. The V end lost 7 bases, the J end lost 6 bases, and 14 bases lay between the germline ends. The CDR3 totals 13 residues. Here the CDR3 reads CASTIPGRDTQYF. The CDR3, as DNA: TGTGCCAGCACCATCCCCGGGCGGGATACGCAGTATTTT.

This clonotype has ten or more counts. The V and J genes are TRBV12-3 or TRBV12-4 and TRBJ2-1; 11 nucleotides match TRBD2. Trimming at V came to 6 bases and at J to 6 bases, leaving 13 bases not matched to a gene. The CDR3 runs 17 residues. Here the CDR3 reads CASSPGRLAGSRNEQFF. CDR3 DNA sequence: TGTGCCAGCAGCCCTGGCCGACTAGCGGGAAGTCGCAATGAGCAGTTCTTC.

CDR3 coding DNA: TGCGCCAGCAGCTTGCTGGGACAGGGGAACAATGAGCAGTTCTTC. It encodes CASSLLGQGNNEQFF. The chain couples TRBV5-1 to TRBJ2-1; 10 nucleotides line up with TRBD1. Germline V gives CDR1 SGHRS, CDR2 YFSETQ. This CDR3 is 15 amino acids long. Germline trimming cut 1 base from V and 5 bases from J; bases unmatched to any gene: 3.

The chain's CDR3 is CSVGVGNTIYF. The CDR3 region has the DNA TGCAGCGTTGGGGTTGGAAACACCATATATTTT. V gene TRBV29-1 combines with J gene TRBJ1-3; D gene uncertain. The CDR3 runs 11 residues. The V and J ends lost 4 bases and 3 bases respectively, with 4 bases between them. In germline, CDR1 is SQVTM, CDR2 ANQGSEA.

This clonotype was found many times. V and J are TRBV28 and TRBJ2-1; 8 bases agree with TRBD2. Germline trimming cut 10 bases from V and 13 bases from J; bases unmatched to any gene: 6. The CDR3 has 10 amino acids. Germline-derived CDR1 and CDR2 are MDHEN and SYDVKM. The CDR3 is CATTGTRQFF. CDR3 nucleotides: TGTGCCACCACCGGGACTAGACAGTTCTTC.

The sample holds one count of this clonotype. For the CDR3, the DNA is TGTGCCAGCAGCCGGGTCCTAGGGGCAACTAATGAAAAACTGTTTTTT. Its protein is CASSRVLGATNEKLFF. J is TRBJ1-4 and V is TRBV2; tentatively, D is TRBD1 (5 bases). The germline V gene encodes CDR1 SNHLY and CDR2 FYNNEI. There are 16 residues in the CDR3. With 6 bases removed from V and 0 bases from J, the gap between germline ends came to 14 bases.

The V and J genes are TRBV9 and TRBJ2-7, with TRBD1 as a possible D gene (5 bases). Germline V gives CDR1 SGDLS, CDR2 YYNGEE. V lost 0 bases and J lost 12, with 16 bases in between. The CDR3 runs 13 residues. The CDR3, as DNA: TGTGCCAGCAGCGTAGAGTGGCAGGGAAAAACGTACTTC. Protein: CASSVEWQGKTYF. The full variable domain, its missing parts supplied by reference TRBV9 and TRBJ2-7, is DSGVTQTPKHLITATGQRVTLRCSPRSGDLSVYWYQQSLDQGLQFLIQYYNGEERAKGNILERFSAQQFPDLHSELNLSSLELGDSALYFCASSVEWQGKTYFGPGTRLTVT.

The table lists this clonotype with many counts. This chain links TRBV11-2 with TRBJ2-7; the D gene is possibly TRBD1 (5 bases). The V end lost 0 bases, the J end lost 0 bases, and 9 bases lay between the germline ends. The length of the CDR3 is 15 residues. CDR1 SGHAT and CDR2 FQNNGV come from the germline V gene. The DNA for the CDR3 is TGTGCCAGCAGCTTAGAGGCAGGGATCTCCTACGAGCAGTACTTC. As protein: CASSLEAGISYEQYF.

Note on this clonotype: One end of the junction is discordant with germline, which a read error may explain. The chain couples TRBV7-9 to TRBJ2-1; D may be TRBD1 (5 bases). The assigned J gene may be wrong: the sequence end matches TRBJ2-5 better. The CDR3 is 15 residues long. Germline V gives CDR1 SEHNR, CDR2 FQNEAQ (reference sequence). DNA for the CDR3: TGCGCCAGCAGTTCGACAGAAGCTAAACAAGAGACCCAGTACTTC. Translated, it gives CASSSTEAKQETQYF.

Ten or more counts support this clonotype. The chain recombines TRBV20-1 with TRBJ2-7, with D uncertain. The CDR3 is 14 amino acids. Looked up from germline, CDR1 is DFQATT and CDR2 is SNEGSKA (reference sequence). Trimming stripped 0 bases from V and 1 base from J, with 10 bases between. CDR3 in DNA: TGCAGTGCTAGAGATCCCCACGGTTCCTACGAGCAGTACTTC. Translation gives CSARDPHGSYEQYF.

This clonotype came up a few times. The chain joins TRBV15 to TRBJ1-4, with D perhaps matching TRBD1 (5 bases). The germline V gene encodes CDR1 LNHNV and CDR2 YYDKDF (reference sequence). This CDR3 spans 13 amino acids. V was pared by 6 bases and J by 4 bases, with 9 bases between. Written as DNA, the CDR3 is TGTGCCACCAGTCGGGGGTTTAATGAAAAACTGTTTTTT. As protein: CATSRGFNEKLFF.

The chain recombines TRBV18 with TRBJ2-1, with 10 positions matching TRBD2. CDR1 and CDR2 from the germline V gene are KGHSH and LQKENI. Trimming removed 3 bases from V and 6 bases from J; junction bases left unmatched: 14. This CDR3 comprises 18 residues. The CDR3 here is CASSPILSGLAAFNEQFF. DNA for the CDR3: TGTGCCAGCTCACCGATCCTGTCTGGACTAGCGGCCTTCAATGAGCAGTTCTTC.

Many counts were recorded for this clonotype. This rearrangement joins TRBV5-1 to TRBJ2-3; D is perhaps TRBD2 (7 bases). This CDR3 has 14 residues. In germline, CDR1 is SGHRS, CDR2 YFSETQ. Trimming took 0 bases from V and 4 from J, leaving 9 bases between them. The chain's CDR3 is CASSLEGGADTQYF. The CDR3, as DNA: TGCGCCAGCAGCTTGGAGGGGGGGGCAGATACGCAGTATTTT. The full variable domain, its missing parts supplied by reference TRBV5-1 and TRBJ2-3, is KAGVTQTPRYLIKTRGQQVTLSCSPISGHRSVSWYQQTPGQGLQFLFEYFSETQRNKGNFPGRFSGRQFSNSRSEMNVSTLELGDSALYLCASSLEGGADTQYFGPGTRLTVL.

This clonotype was recorded at least ten times. The rearrangement links TRBV3-1 to TRBJ1-1, with D unresolved. CDR1 is LGHDT and CDR2 is YNNKEL in the germline V gene (reference sequence). V gave up 0 bases and J gave up 10 bases, with 12 bases separating them. This CDR3 contains 13 residues. The CDR3 region has the DNA TGTGCCAGCAGCCAAGAGGGAAGCGGTGGAGCTTTCTTT. The encoded protein is CASSQEGSGGAFF. The full variable domain, completed using reference TRBV3-1 and TRBJ1-1, is DTAVSQTPKYLVTQMGNDKSIKCEQNLGHDTMYWYKQDSKKFLKIMFSYNNKELIINETVPNRFSPKSPDKAHLNLHINSLELGDSAVYFCASSQEGSGGAFFGQGTRLTVV.

This clonotype was observed a few times. The gene calls are TRBV6-1 and TRBJ2-5; no clear D gene. Germline V lookup: CDR1 MNHNS, CDR2 SASEGT. This CDR3 is built from 14 residues. V was pared by 5 bases and J by 2 bases, with 12 bases between. This CDR3 reads CASSPRNAQETQYF. CDR3 coding DNA: TGTGCCAGCAGTCCACGAAACGCTCAAGAGACCCAGTACTTC.

This clonotype was seen repeatedly, ten times or more. The genes are TRBV27 and TRBJ2-1, with D unclear. The germline V gene has CDR1 MNHEY and CDR2 SMNVEV (reference sequence). With 4 bases removed from V and 7 bases from J, the gap between germline ends came to 5 bases. This CDR3 has 11 residues. The CDR3 loop is CASSSKNEQFF. CDR3 bases: TGTGCCAGCAGTTCGAAAAATGAGCAGTTCTTC.

To note about this clonotype: This may be a read error: a much more frequent sequence differs by one nucleotide. J is TRBJ2-7 and V is TRBV7-2, with 12 nucleotides matching TRBD1. Per germline, CDR1 SGHTA and CDR2 FQGNSA. The CDR3 contains 15 residues. The CDR3 reads CAGSPRDRGRREQYF. DNA for the CDR3: TGTGCCGGCAGCCCCCGGGACAGGGGGCGGAGGGAGCAGTACTTC.

This clonotype occurred many times. This sequence joins TRBV2 and TRBJ2-1; 11 bases align to TRBD2. Germline CDR1 is SNHLY and CDR2 is FYNNEI. The CDR3 length is 15 residues. The V gene end was trimmed by 8 bases and the J gene end by 6 bases; junction bases not matched to a gene: 9. CDR3 DNA: TGTGCCAGCCTACTTACTAGCGGGAGTATCAATGAGCAGTTCTTC. It is translated as CASLLTSGSINEQFF.

In its sample, this clonotype was seen a few times. The chain recombines TRBV2 with TRBJ2-7; 11 nucleotides line up with TRBD1. Germline lookup yields CDR1 SNHLY and CDR2 FYNNEI. The CDR3 contains 15 residues. After removal of 4 bases from V and 3 bases from J, the junction contained 5 bases not matched to a gene. CDR3 nucleotide sequence: TGTGCCAGCAGTGCTGCCGGGACAGGGGGCTACGAGCAGTACTTC. Its protein product is CASSAAGTGGYEQYF.